The 22 T cell receptor beta chains given below trace back to one sample, sequenced in a study of cytomegalovirus exposure and HLA in healthy donors (dated by TCRdb to about 2017). The library was built by means of the immunoSEQ multiplex PCR assay. The multiplex PCR relied on a mix of 60 forward primers for TCR Vbeta segments and 13 reverse primers for TCR Jbeta segments. Held by TCRdb, this immuneACCESS table contains in-frame sequences only and omits some clones. Under half of the omission traces to an unresolved V gene where checked; the cause of the rest is unknown. The sample includes about 140,000 clones, with approximately 83% observed a single time. Together, the top ten hold more than 3% of the sample. Sequenced sample: PBMCs. The receptors here all came from a male donor in good health and CMV-seronegative.

The V and J genes are TRBV11-1 and TRBJ2-1, with TRBD1 as a possible D gene (6 bases). This CDR3 comprises 15 residues. The V gene lost 7 bases and the J gene lost 4 bases, with 17 bases spanning the gap. Germline CDR1 and CDR2: SGHAT and FQDESV (reference sequence). CDR3 protein: CASNTADRTYNEQFF. The CDR3 DNA reads TGTGCCAGCAACACAGCCGACAGGACATACAATGAGCAGTTCTTC. Looking up the rest from reference TRBV11-1 and TRBJ2-1 gives the full variable domain: EAEVAQSPRYKITEKSQAVAFWCDPISGHATLYWYRQILGQGPELLVQFQDESVVDDSQLPKDRFSAERLKGVDSTLKIQPAELGDSAMYLCASNTADRTYNEQFFGPGTRLTVL.

A single count supports this clone. The chain carries TRBV30 and TRBJ2-5; 10 positions agree with TRBD2. After removal of 0 bases from V and 5 bases from J, the junction contained 21 bases not matched to a gene. The CDR3 is 20 residues long. Germline assignment: CDR1 GTSNPN and CDR2 SVGIG (reference sequence). In DNA, the CDR3 is TGTGCCTGGAGTGTGTGGGGAACTAGCGGGACTCCTCGGGGAAGGGAGACCCAGTACTTC. Protein product: CAWSVWGTSGTPRGRETQYF. The variable domain in full, with the rest retrieved from reference TRBV30 and TRBJ2-5, is SQTIHQWPATLVQPVGSPLSLECTVEGTSNPNLYWYRQAAGRGLQLLFYSVGIGQISSEVPQNLSASRPQDRQFILSSKKLLLSDSGFYLCAWSVWGTSGTPRGRETQYFGPGTRLLVL.

V is TRBV29-1 and J is TRBJ1-2; 11 positions match TRBD1. This CDR3 is 14 amino acids long. Germline V lookup: CDR1 SQVTM, CDR2 ANQGSEA. The junction had 8 bases not matched to a gene; V was cut back by 7 bases and J by 4 bases. In DNA, the CDR3 is TGCAGCGCCCGGACAGGGGGCGCAGCCTATGGCTACACCTTC. Translated: CSARTGGAAYGYTF.

This chain connects TRBV2 to TRBJ2-3, with D possibly TRBD1 on 5 matching bases. CDR1 is SNHLY and CDR2 is FYNNEI in the germline V gene. V was pared by 7 bases and J by 2 bases, with 28 bases between. This CDR3 has 19 amino acids. The CDR3 DNA sequence: TGTGCCAGCATGGGTAGGGAACAGGTGACCCGAAGATACACAGATACGCAGTATTTT. This translates into CASMGREQVTRRYTDTQYF.

This rearrangement joins TRBV27 to TRBJ2-3; D ambiguous. The CDR3 length is 14 residues. Trimming took off 4 bases at V and 2 bases at J, with 10 bases between the two ends. CDR1 MNHEY and CDR2 SMNVEV come from the germline V gene (reference sequence). In DNA form, the CDR3 reads TGTGCCAGCAGTTCGATCCAACTCACAGATACGCAGTATTTT. Translated, it gives CASSSIQLTDTQYF.

The chain has TRBV29-1 and TRBJ2-3; D possibly corresponds to TRBD2 (6 bases). This CDR3 region has 16 residues. Per germline, CDR1 SQVTM and CDR2 ANQGSEA. V was shortened by 6 bases and J by 11 bases, with 30 bases between the two germline ends. This chain's CDR3 is CSVGNAVAAASGRQYF. The CDR3 region has the DNA TGCAGCGTAGGTAATGCGGTAGCGGCCGCAAGTGGGAGGCAGTATTTT.

The rearrangement links TRBV6-1 to TRBJ1-5, with D possibly TRBD1 on 5 matching bases. Germline loops: CDR1 MNHNS, CDR2 SASEGT. With 8 bases removed from V and 4 bases from J, the gap between germline ends came to 12 bases. This CDR3 is 13 amino acids long. CDR3 in DNA: TGTGCCAGCTCCCACGGGGGTAATCAGCCCCAGCATTTT. This encodes CASSHGGNQPQHF.

The rearrangement links TRBV7-2 to TRBJ2-1; a possible D gene is TRBD2 (5 bases). CDR1 SGHTA and CDR2 FQGNSA come from the germline V gene. The V and J ends lost 5 bases and 9 bases respectively, with 11 bases between them. This CDR3 region has 12 residues. The CDR3 loop reads CASSLREGEQFF. The DNA for the CDR3 is TGTGCCAGCAGCCTACGAGAGGGTGAGCAGTTCTTC.

This clone turned up a few times. The chain links TRBV5-4 to TRBJ2-5; TRBD1 agrees at 7 bases. The CDR3 is 15 amino acids. Trimming at V came to 0 bases and at J to 0 bases, leaving 2 bases not matched to a gene. The germline CDR1 and CDR2 sequences are SGHNT and YYREEE (reference sequence). CDR3 nucleotide sequence: TGTGCCAGCAGCTTGGAGGGGGCGTACCAAGAGACCCAGTACTTC. Encoded protein: CASSLEGAYQETQYF.

The rearrangement links TRBV4-2 to TRBJ1-4, with TRBD1 matching 9 bases. Germline V gene sequence: CDR1 LGHNA, CDR2 YNFKEQ. The V segment lost 1 base and the J segment 0 bases; nucleotides outside the gene matches: 3. This CDR3 has 17 amino acids. CDR3 in DNA: TGTGCCAGCAGCCAAGGGACAGGGGCGACAACTAATGAAAAACTGTTTTTT. Translation: CASSQGTGATTNEKLFF.

The chain links TRBV7-2 to TRBJ2-7; D ambiguous. The V end was cut by 2 bases, the J end by 6 bases, with 20 bases between. From germline, CDR1 is SGHTA and CDR2 FQGNSA. The CDR3 runs 16 residues. CDR3 residues: CASSLRSSTPRGEQYF. CDR3 nucleotide sequence: TGTGCCAGCAGCTTACGGAGTTCGACCCCGCGCGGCGAGCAGTACTTC.

The table lists this clone with a count of one. The chain joins TRBV11-2 to TRBJ2-4; D perhaps matches TRBD2 (5 bases). Germline V gene data show CDR1 as SGHAT and CDR2 as FQNNGV. The V and J ends lost 5 bases and 3 bases respectively, with 17 bases between them. This CDR3 region has 16 residues. The CDR3 nucleotides are TGTGCCAGCAGCCTAGGACTCCAAGCTGGCAAAAACATTCAGTACTTC. It specifies CASSLGLQAGKNIQYF.

The chain employs TRBV28 and TRBJ1-1, with D maybe TRBD1 (5 bases). The V end was cut by 3 bases, the J end by 1 base, with 6 bases between. Germline CDR1 and CDR2: MDHEN and SYDVKM. This CDR3 comprises 13 residues. DNA of the CDR3: TGTGCCAGCAGTTTGACAGCGAACACTGAAGCTTTCTTT. Translated, it gives CASSLTANTEAFF.

This chain connects TRBV10-2 to TRBJ2-7; 8 bases are a match to TRBD1. The CDR3 has 13 amino acids. V lost 8 bases, J lost 6 bases, and 9 bases stayed unmatched. Germline assignment: CDR1 WSHSY and CDR2 SAAADI. Written as DNA, the CDR3 is TGCGCCAGCCAAGGCAGGGGGCAAGGCGAGCAGTACTTC. Protein: CASQGRGQGEQYF.

The chain joins TRBV7-8 to TRBJ2-7, with TRBD1 matching 7 bases. J lost 3 bases, V lost 5 bases, and 10 bases had no gene match. This CDR3 region has 15 residues. The V gene's germline CDR1 is SGHVS and CDR2 FQNEAQ. The CDR3 spells CASSPTRDSRYEQYF. Here the CDR3 DNA reads TGTGCCAGCAGCCCAACTCGGGACAGCCGCTACGAGCAGTACTTC.

The J gene is TRBJ2-2, the V gene TRBV29-1; D is unresolved. V was clipped by 0 bases and J by 0 bases, with 14 bases between them. CDR1 and CDR2 (germline): SQVTM, ANQGSEA. CDR3 size: 17 residues. CDR3 amino acids: CSVEDRNILSNTGELFF. The CDR3 nucleotides are TGCAGCGTTGAAGACCGTAATATCTTATCGAACACCGGGGAGCTGTTTTTT.

The chain combines TRBV27 with TRBJ1-5; 7 bases map to TRBD1. CDR3 length: 16 amino acids. In germline, CDR1 is MNHEY, CDR2 SMNVEV (reference sequence). Trimming at V came to 6 bases and at J to 2 bases, leaving 10 bases not matched to a gene. CDR3 coding DNA: TGTGCCAGCAGAAACCAGGGGGTTGGGGGCAATCAGCCCCAGCATTTT. It is translated as CASRNQGVGGNQPQHF.

The chain employs TRBV7-6 and TRBJ1-4, with 9 bases lining up with TRBD1. CDR3 length equals 18 residues. Germline CDR1 SGHVS, CDR2 FNYEAQ. V trimming: 3 bases; J trimming: 3 bases; junction bases outside the gene matches: 11. The CDR3 region has the DNA TGTGCCAGCAGCTTCGGGACAGGGTGGAGTGCGGCTAATGAAAAACTGTTTTTT. Protein product: CASSFGTGWSAANEKLFF.

The chain carries TRBV11-2 and TRBJ2-1; TRBD2 agrees at 7 bases. The CDR3 is 13 residues long. Germline V lookup: CDR1 SGHAT, CDR2 FQNNGV. With 6 bases clipped from V and 6 bases from J, the junction kept 5 bases outside the gene matches. The DNA of the CDR3 is TGTGCCAGCAGTAATGGGGGGGGCAATGAGCAGTTCTTC. Its protein product is CASSNGGGNEQFF.

The CDR3 nucleotides are TGTGCCAGCAGCAACCGGACAGGAGGATATGGCTACACCTTC. Its protein product is CASSNRTGGYGYTF. The chain couples TRBV21-1 to TRBJ1-2; no check of the table's D call, TRBD1, against the DNA was made. TRBV21-1 is a pseudogene. The CDR3 has 14 residues.

This clone came up once. This chain uses TRBV6-1 with TRBJ1-2, with 8 nucleotides matching TRBD1. Germline lookup yields CDR1 MNHNS and CDR2 SASEGT. The CDR3 totals 17 residues. V lost 1 base and J lost 7; bases outside the gene matches: 14. The CDR3 bases are TGTGCCAGCAGTGAAGTCCCAGGGGGCACCCCCGGAGGTGGCTACACCTTC. It codes for CASSEVPGGTPGGGYTF.

This clone was seen more than once but under ten times. V usage is TRBV4-2 and J usage is TRBJ1-2; D gene uncertain. The germline V gene encodes CDR1 LGHNA and CDR2 YNFKEQ. The CDR3 covers 18 residues. Trimming stripped 0 bases from V and 2 bases from J, with 19 bases between. The CDR3: CASSQDLVSSTKNYGYTF. The CDR3 DNA reads as TGTGCCAGCAGCCAAGATCTTGTGTCATCGACTAAAAACTATGGCTACACCTTC.